This paragraph covers one TCR beta chain sequence. Antigen unknown. This sample stems from a study of identical twins. Findings and limits, study-wide: Invariant populations such as MAIT and iNKT cells could partly muddle zero-insertion analyses.

This CDR3 has 17 amino acids. Germline assignment: CDR1 SGHDT and CDR2 YYEEEE. Trimming took 3 bases from V and 0 from J, leaving 15 bases between them. One entry per CDR3 protein, called by TCRdb with MiXCR from the 5' RACE reads. The repertoire includes some 630,000 distinct CDR3 sequences, about 7% of them detected once, and approximately 1.5% sits in the top ten. These data are also associated with another study on yellow fever vaccine responses in identical twins.

What was sequenced was PBMCs. This sequence originates from a woman aged 18-35 years in good health. The chain is built from TRBV5-6 and TRBJ1-4, with no clear D. The CDR3 nucleotides read TGTGCCAGCAGCTCCCCCCCGGGGTCACCAACTAATGAAAAACTGTTTTTT. Translating it yields CASSSPPGSPTNEKLFF.